Below are 28 T cell receptor beta chains sequenced from a single sample in a study of beta chain features in type 1 diabetes. Their cognate antigens are unknown. Points from the study as a whole: TCRB CDR3s were moderately but significantly shorter in Type 1 diabetes patients in all four CD4+ subsets.

Sequencing targeted expressed TCRB transcripts, as all isolated RNA had been reverse transcribed. Sequencing used immunoSEQ multiplex PCR; TCRdb keeps in-frame clones, though not all of them. The sample consists of approximately 730,000 clones, around 15% of them appearing once. The sequenced sample consisted of naive CD4+ T cells from blood. The receptor set was obtained from a man between 18 and 29 years old with type 1 diabetes.

The chain joins TRBV7-6 to TRBJ2-5; D unresolved. CDR3 size: 11 residues. The V gene's germline CDR1 is SGHVS and CDR2 FNYEAQ. The V end was cut by 5 bases, the J end by 5 bases, with 6 bases between. This CDR3 is CASSQRETQYF. The CDR3, as DNA: TGTGCCAGCAGCCAACGGGAGACCCAGTACTTC.

A few counts support this clone. The chain couples TRBV5-6 to TRBJ2-7, with D possibly TRBD1 on 6 matching bases. The CDR3 loop spans 13 amino acids. Trimming pared 2 bases from V and 6 bases from J, leaving 12 bases between. Looked up from germline, CDR1 is SGHDT and CDR2 is YYEEEE. The CDR3 sequence is CASSFLQGGEQYF. DNA for the CDR3: TGTGCCAGCAGCTTCCTACAGGGCGGCGAGCAGTACTTC.

The rearrangement joins TRBV13 to TRBJ1-1; D gene ambiguous. V was clipped by 5 bases and J by 5 bases, with 12 bases between them. CDR1 and CDR2 (germline): PRHDT, FYEKMQ (reference sequence). The CDR3 sequence is 13 residues long. CDR3 sequence reads: CASSPAELTEAFF. The CDR3 region has the DNA TGTGCCAGCAGCCCGGCGGAATTAACTGAAGCTTTCTTT. The full variable domain, completed using reference TRBV13 and TRBJ1-1, is AAGVIQSPRHLIKEKRETATLKCYPIPRHDTVYWYQQGPGQDPQFLISFYEKMQSDKGSIPDRFSAQQFSDYHSELNMSSLELGDSALYFCASSPAELTEAFFGQGTRLTVV.

This clone was seen a few times. The chain carries TRBV28 and TRBJ2-5, with a weak D call TRBD2 (6 bases). Trimming stripped 6 bases from V and 5 bases from J, with 19 bases between. CDR3 length: 15 amino acids. Germline lookup yields CDR1 MDHEN and CDR2 SYDVKM. CDR3 bases: TGTGCCAGCAGGCGGGACGCCTTCCTCGGGGAGACCCAGTACTTC. It specifies CASRRDAFLGETQYF. The full variable domain, with the rest looked up from reference TRBV28 and TRBJ2-5, is DVKVTQSSRYLVKRTGEKVFLECVQDMDHENMFWYRQDPGLGLRLIYFSYDVKMKEKGDIPEGYSVSREKKERFSLILESASTNQTSMYLCASRRDAFLGETQYFGPGTRLLVL.

The gene calls are TRBV2 and TRBJ2-2, with D possibly matching TRBD1 (6 bases). Germline V gene data show CDR1 as SNHLY and CDR2 as FYNNEI. The CDR3 spans 16 residues. Trimming removed 0 bases at V and 2 bases at J, with 10 bases between. CDR3 protein: CASSEAGQTNTGELFF. The CDR3 DNA follows: TGTGCCAGCAGTGAAGCTGGACAGACAAACACCGGGGAGCTGTTTTTT. The variable domain in full, completed from reference TRBV2 and TRBJ2-2, reads EPEVTQTPSHQVTQMGQEVILRCVPISNHLYFYWYRQILGQKVEFLVSFYNNEISEKSEIFDDQFSVERPDGSNFTLKIRSTKLEDSAMYFCASSEAGQTNTGELFFGEGSRLTVL.

In this sample, this clone turned up a few times. The rearrangement joins TRBV10-3 to TRBJ1-3; no firm D call. The CDR3 has 13 residues. The germline V and J ends were trimmed by 9 bases and 2 bases, with 11 bases remaining between them. Per the germline V gene, CDR1 is ENHRY and CDR2 is SYGVKD. The CDR3 DNA is TGTGCCATGACTAGCTCTCCTGGAAACACCATATATTTT. Translation: CAMTSSPGNTIYF.

The CDR3 nucleotides read TGTGCCAGCAGTTACCCCGGGCCAGGGGGTGAAAAACTGTTTTTT. Its protein is CASSYPGPGGEKLFF. The V call is TRBV6-6, the J call TRBJ1-4, with 7 positions matching TRBD1. The V and J ends lost 2 bases and 7 bases, in that order; junction bases with no gene match: 7. CDR1 is MNHNY, CDR2 SVGAGI, per germline (reference sequence). The CDR3 spans 15 residues.

This clone was observed a few times. The gene calls are TRBV14 and TRBJ1-2; tentatively, D is TRBD1 (5 bases). V lost 1 base and J 4 bases, leaving 10 bases between the germline ends. CDR1 SGHDN and CDR2 FVKESK come from the germline V gene. This CDR3 spans 14 amino acids. Here the CDR3 reads CASSQGARVYGYTF. CDR3 nucleotide sequence: TGTGCCAGCAGCCAAGGAGCCAGGGTCTATGGCTACACCTTC.

This sequence joins TRBV19 and TRBJ1-6; no reliable D call. With 11 bases removed from V and 0 bases from J, the gap between germline ends came to 8 bases. The CDR3 loop spans 13 amino acids. The germline V gene has CDR1 LNHDA and CDR2 SQIVND (reference sequence). The CDR3 loop is CASIGSYNSPLHF. CDR3 bases: TGTGCCTCCATCGGCTCCTATAATTCACCCCTCCACTTT.

This clone was counted a few times. The gene calls are TRBV2 and TRBJ1-3, with a possible D match to TRBD1 (5 bases). The ends were cut back, 3 bases at V and 0 bases at J, with 9 bases in the middle. Germline CDR1 reads SNHLY; CDR2 reads FYNNEI. The CDR3 has 15 amino acids. The CDR3 protein is CASSDPQGSGNTIYF. As DNA, the CDR3 is TGTGCCAGCAGTGATCCCCAGGGCTCTGGAAACACCATATATTTT.

This clone appeared a few times. The chain links TRBV7-2 to TRBJ2-7; D is possibly TRBD1 or TRBD2 (5 bases each). Trimming left V 4 bases short and J 2 bases short, with 12 bases between. This CDR3 is built from 14 residues. Germline values: CDR1 SGHTA, CDR2 FQGNSA. In DNA, the CDR3 is TGTGCCAGCAGCTACGCCGGGACGGCCTACGAGCAGTACTTC. Protein product: CASSYAGTAYEQYF.

This clone has only a few counts. V gene TRBV19 combines with J gene TRBJ2-3, with 13 bases lining up with TRBD2. J lost 0 bases, V lost 6 bases, and 12 bases had no gene match. The germline gives CDR1 LNHDA, CDR2 SQIVND (reference sequence). The CDR3 length is 19 residues. CDR3 sequence reads: CASRHPGLAGLTSTDTQYF. CDR3 in DNA: TGTGCCAGTAGGCATCCGGGACTAGCGGGACTTACTAGCACAGATACGCAGTATTTT.

This clone was seen a handful of times. The chain uses TRBV6-5 and TRBJ1-2; 7 bases map to TRBD1. This CDR3 contains 15 residues. Per the germline V gene, CDR1 is MNHEY and CDR2 is SVGAGI. V shed 6 bases, J shed 5 bases, and the junction held 12 bases outside the gene matches. This CDR3 is CASRPSDRENYGYTF. The CDR3 nucleotides read TGTGCCAGCAGGCCCTCAGACAGGGAGAATTATGGCTACACCTTC.

This chain links TRBV12-5 with TRBJ2-1; 13 bases are shared with TRBD2. The CDR3 has 14 residues. The trim removed 6 bases at V and 8 bases at J, leaving 4 bases unmatched. The germline gives CDR1 LGHNT, CDR2 FRNRAP. In DNA form, the CDR3 reads TGTGCTAGTGGCATGGGACTAGCGGGGCATGAGCAGTTCTTC. This sequence encodes CASGMGLAGHEQFF.

This clone was detected only a few times. This chain connects TRBV5-1 to TRBJ2-3; the D call may be TRBD1 or TRBD2 (5 bases each). Germline V gives CDR1 SGHRS, CDR2 YFSETQ. This CDR3 is built from 14 residues. V shed 0 bases and J shed 2 bases, with 7 bases lying between them. The CDR3 protein is CASSLVGTTDTQYF. CDR3 coding DNA: TGCGCCAGCAGCTTGGTCGGGACCACAGATACGCAGTATTTT.

CDR3: CAISEGRRGQPQHF. In DNA form, the CDR3 reads TGTGCCATCAGTGAAGGCAGGAGGGGTCAGCCCCAGCATTTT. The V gene is TRBV10-3, the J gene TRBJ1-5; perhaps TRBD1 as D (5 bases). The V end lost 3 bases, the J end lost 6 bases, and 12 bases lay between the germline ends. Germline V lookup: CDR1 ENHRY, CDR2 SYGVKD. This CDR3 comprises 14 residues.

This clone occurred a few times. The chain recombines TRBV29-1 with TRBJ2-5; 7 nucleotides match TRBD1. With V trimmed by 5 bases and J by 0 bases, 15 bases remained unmatched. This CDR3 has 17 residues. Germline V gene data show CDR1 as SQVTM and CDR2 as ANQGSEA. The CDR3 DNA sequence: TGCAGCGTTAGTAGGACAGGAAGCGTACGATACCAAGAGACCCAGTACTTC. This encodes CSVSRTGSVRYQETQYF.

The table lists this clone with a few counts. V usage is TRBV30 and J usage is TRBJ1-3, with D perhaps matching TRBD1 (6 bases). Germline-derived CDR1 and CDR2 are GTSNPN and SVGIG (reference sequence). Trimming took 5 bases from V and 0 from J, leaving 14 bases between them. The CDR3 spans 15 residues. The CDR3 DNA reads as TGTGCCTGGGGGGGCCAGATTGGCTCTGGAAACACCATATATTTT. Translated, it gives CAWGGQIGSGNTIYF.

The rearrangement joins TRBV27 to TRBJ1-5, with TRBD1 as a possible D gene (6 bases). The V gene lost 6 bases and the J gene lost 6 bases, with 12 bases spanning the gap. From germline, CDR1 is MNHEY and CDR2 SMNVEV (reference sequence). The CDR3 runs 13 residues. CDR3 amino acids: CASSGGVGQPQHF. In DNA form, the CDR3 reads TGTGCCAGCAGCGGGGGCGTAGGTCAGCCCCAGCATTTT.

In this sample, this clone turned up a few times. The chain has TRBV18 and TRBJ1-1; D gene ambiguous. Germline V gives CDR1 KGHSH, CDR2 LQKENI. This CDR3 has 15 residues. V was cut by 1 base and J by 5 bases, with 14 bases left in between. CDR3 residues: CASSPLQSYGTEAFF. CDR3 bases: TGTGCCAGCTCACCACTACAGTCTTATGGGACTGAAGCTTTCTTT.

The V and J genes are TRBV6-6 and TRBJ1-1, with a weak D call TRBD1 (6 bases). In germline, CDR1 is MNHNY, CDR2 SVGAGI (reference sequence). This CDR3 has 14 residues. Deletions cut 2 bases from V and 7 bases from J, with 14 bases between. CDR3 nucleotides: TGTGCCAGCAGTTACCCGGACAGATCCTATGAAGCTTTCTTT. Amino acids: CASSYPDRSYEAFF.

This clone was counted between two and nine times. CDR3 sequence (DNA): TGTGCCAGTACCGGTCGGGAGACCCAGTACTTC. It translates to CASTGRETQYF. The chain is built from TRBV19 and TRBJ2-5; no clear D gene. Germline V CDR1 and CDR2: LNHDA, SQIVND (reference sequence). This CDR3 has 11 residues. The V gene lost 7 bases and the J gene lost 5 bases, with 8 bases spanning the gap.

The chain employs TRBV6-1 and TRBJ1-1; D is uncertain. V gave up 5 bases and J gave up 0 bases, with 10 bases separating them. The CDR3 spans 14 residues. Per germline, CDR1 MNHNS and CDR2 SASEGT. The CDR3 DNA is TGTGCCAGCAGTAGATCCCAGATGAACACTGAAGCTTTCTTT. Protein: CASSRSQMNTEAFF.

This clone was observed a few times. The genes are TRBV7-9 and TRBJ1-2; D gene unclear. V lost 3 bases, J lost 6 bases, and 8 bases lay in between. Germline CDR1 and CDR2: SEHNR and FQNEAQ (reference sequence). This CDR3 has 12 amino acids. CDR3 in amino acids: CASSFYGDGYTF. The CDR3 DNA follows: TGTGCCAGCAGCTTTTATGGTGATGGCTACACCTTC.

The chain links TRBV25-1 to TRBJ2-5; D is unclear. Per the germline V gene, CDR1 is MGHDK and CDR2 is SYGVNS. The CDR3 extends over 13 amino acids. V was shortened by 5 bases and J by 0 bases, with 7 bases between the two germline ends. The CDR3 here is CASSRTDQETQYF. The CDR3 DNA follows: TGTGCCAGCAGTCGAACTGACCAAGAGACCCAGTACTTC.

The chain is built from TRBV7-2 and TRBJ2-5; tentatively, D is TRBD1 or TRBD2 (5 bases each). The CDR3 has 14 amino acids. Looked up from germline, CDR1 is SGHTA and CDR2 is FQGNSA. V lost 6 bases and J lost 2, with 13 bases in between. The CDR3 loop reads CASSVVGGQETQYF. DNA of the CDR3: TGTGCCAGCAGTGTAGTTGGGGGACAAGAGACCCAGTACTTC. Combining the CDR3 with reference TRBV7-2 and TRBJ2-5 gives the whole variable domain GAGVSQSPSNKVTEKGKDVELRCDPISGHTALYWYRQSLGQGLEFLIYFQGNSAPDKSGLPSDRFSAERTGGSVSTLTIQRTQQEDSAVYLCASSVVGGQETQYFGPGTRLLVL.

This clone came up a few times. The V call is TRBV29-1, the J call TRBJ2-7; D unclear. The CDR3 has 13 residues. Trimming pared 4 bases from V and 6 bases from J, leaving 16 bases between. Germline CDR1 is SQVTM and CDR2 is ANQGSEA. The CDR3 loop is CSVVIGIPSEQYF. CDR3 nucleotide sequence: TGCAGCGTTGTAATAGGAATACCTTCCGAGCAGTACTTC.

This clone has a handful of counts. The chain is built from TRBV15 and TRBJ1-2; D remains ambiguous. Germline V gene lookup returns CDR1 LNHNV and CDR2 YYDKDF (reference sequence). The CDR3 totals 14 residues. Trimming stripped 0 bases from V and 4 bases from J, with 9 bases between. The CDR3 is CATSREGGSYGYTF. CDR3 DNA sequence: TGTGCCACCAGCAGAGAGGGAGGGAGCTATGGCTACACCTTC.